The clone carrying this T cell receptor (beta chain) was counted only a few times. This CDR3 has 14 residues. Germline loops: CDR1 MNHNS, CDR2 SASEGT. V gave up 1 base and J gave up 13 bases, with 20 bases separating them. This specimen belongs to a study of T cell changes during pregnancy in multiple sclerosis. TCRdb keeps only in-frame clones here, not all; method: immunoSEQ multiplex PCR. The sample carries 30,000 to 45,000 clones, more than 80% recorded once. This TCR was recovered from a female donor with multiple sclerosis, enrolled in a pregnancy study. This material consisted of peripheral blood, taken before pregnancy. The genes are TRBV6-1 and TRBJ2-7; the D is unclear. CDR3 DNA: TGTGCCAGCAGTGAAGGGTTCGAGAGTTTCGGTCAATACTTC. Translating it yields CASSEGFESFGQYF.